This TCR beta chain was obtained from a study of OX40 agonist ivuxolimab in advanced cancers. Study information: At 82.7% male, the cohort had a mean age of around 56 years, ranging from roughly 20 to 85. Study-level findings and limits: Relative to CD4+, CD8+ T cells held more expanded clones on average. There were also nonresponders showing low normalized T-cell clonal expansion.

Remarks on this clone: Its antigen remains unknown.

The protocol was immunoSEQ multiplex PCR, while the TCRdb copy is restricted to in-frame clones and leaves out a portion. The table shows tens of thousands of clones, with roughly 81% occurring only once. Trimming shortened V by 7 bases and J by 2 bases, and 19 bases separated the two germline ends. The CDR3 loop spans 16 amino acids. Germline V lookup: CDR1 MDHEN, CDR2 SYDVKM. This rearrangement joins TRBV28 to TRBJ2-3; D is perhaps TRBD1 or TRBD2 (6 bases each). This receptor was identified in an adult with an advanced solid tumor such as melanoma, head and neck, liver or kidney cancer. Material: CD4+ or CD8+ T cells sorted from blood, obtained in a trial of the OX40 agonist ivuxolimab. The CDR3 reads CASIVGGSPNTDTQYF. As DNA, the CDR3 is TGTGCCAGCATCGTAGGGGGGAGCCCCAACACAGATACGCAGTATTTT.